This TCR beta chain was identified in a study of blood T cell repertoires in COVID-19. Original data processing: Researchers report that nucleated cell counts were estimated from reference gene primer amplification. Here immunoSEQ multiplex PCR was the method, and the copy in TCRdb shows in-frame clones only, minus some. That table gives V, J and clone size, and the DNA gave D and trimming. This sample has over 85,000 clones; about 80% occur once, and the top ten carry 15% to 20%. The origin of this receptor is a woman of 80 years or more with active or convalescent COVID-19. The source material was peripheral blood.

CDR3 nucleotide sequence: TGTGCCAGCAGTACAGGACTAGCGGGGAAAGAGACCCAGTACTTC. It specifies CASSTGLAGKETQYF. The chain joins TRBV6-6 to TRBJ2-5; 12 bases agree with TRBD2. CDR3 length equals 15 residues. Germline CDR1 reads MNHNY; CDR2 reads SVGAGI (reference sequence). J lost 3 bases, V lost 5 bases, and 4 bases had no gene match.